These 9 T cell receptor beta chains originate from one sample sequenced in a study of shared clonotypes between healthy human individuals. Some clones are missing from TCRdb's copy, which holds only in-frame ones; the method was immunoSEQ multiplex PCR. Counted here are millions of clones, over 85% occurring once; the ten biggest clones make up roughly 0.14%. Input material: naive CD4+ T cells sorted from blood. Indicated subset: CD45RA+ positively selected. The receptors here all came from a man younger than 35 in good health.

The rearrangement uses TRBV5-5 and TRBJ2-3; 7 nucleotides line up with TRBD2. In germline, CDR1 is SGHKS, CDR2 YYEKEE (reference sequence). CDR3 length equals 16 residues. The J segment lost 3 bases and the V segment lost 2 bases, leaving 9 bases of the junction unmatched. CDR3 bases: TGTGCCAGCAGCTTAGAAAAAGCGGGAAGGACAGATACGCAGTATTTT. Translation gives CASSLEKAGRTDTQYF. The full variable domain, with the rest looked up from reference TRBV5-5 and TRBJ2-3, is DAGVTQSPTHLIKTRGQQVTLRCSPISGHKSVSWYQQVLGQGPQFIFQYYEKEERGRGNFPDRFSARQFPNYSSELNVNALLLGDSALYLCASSLEKAGRTDTQYFGPGTRLTVL.

The V and J genes are TRBV5-1 and TRBJ1-1, with D possibly TRBD1 on 5 matching bases. The CDR3 sequence is 14 residues long. With 4 bases removed from V and 4 bases from J, the gap between germline ends came to 14 bases. Per germline, CDR1 SGHRS and CDR2 YFSETQ. The CDR3 sequence is CASSRGSGGTEAFF. DNA of the CDR3: TGCGCCAGCAGCCGAGGGAGCGGGGGCACTGAAGCTTTCTTT.

The chain couples TRBV12-5 to TRBJ2-2; TRBD2 aligns across 9 bases. CDR1 LGHNT and CDR2 FRNRAP come from the germline V gene. J was trimmed by 8 bases and V by 5 bases; bases with no gene match: 15. The length of the CDR3 is 17 residues. The CDR3 spells CASGPPPSGASGGELFF. The CDR3 bases are TGTGCTAGTGGTCCCCCCCCTAGCGGGGCATCAGGTGGGGAGCTGTTTTTT.

The chain combines TRBV4-3 with TRBJ2-1; D unresolved. Germline V CDR1 and CDR2: LGHNA, YSLEER. V dropped 0 bases and J dropped 4 bases, with 4 bases sitting between them. The CDR3 consists of 13 residues. The CDR3 region is CASSQELYNEQFF. CDR3 bases: TGCGCCAGCAGCCAAGAACTTTACAATGAGCAGTTCTTC.

This chain links TRBV12-2 with TRBJ2-1. TRBV12-2 is shown as a pseudogene. The CDR3 is made up of 14 amino acids. The CDR3 DNA sequence: TGTGCAAGTCGCTTATGGGGCCGGGACCCAGAGCAGTTCTTC. This codes for CASRLWGRDPEQFF.

The rearrangement joins TRBV9 to TRBJ2-5; 7 bases fit TRBD2. Germline-derived CDR1 and CDR2 are SGDLS and YYNGEE. This CDR3 is built from 16 residues. J gave up 2 bases and V 0 bases, and 7 bases lay outside the gene matches. The CDR3 DNA reads TGTGCCAGCAGCGTAGGAGCGGGGTTGGGTCAAGAGACCCAGTACTTC. Translated: CASSVGAGLGQETQYF.

The J gene is TRBJ1-5, the V gene TRBV7-9; D is perhaps TRBD1 (6 bases). The CDR3 length is 17 residues. CDR1 SEHNR and CDR2 FQNEAQ come from the germline V gene (reference sequence). V was clipped by 0 bases and J by 2 bases, with 14 bases between them. The CDR3 sequence: CASSLALGGPGNQPQHF. CDR3 in DNA: TGTGCCAGCAGCTTAGCGCTCGGGGGGCCGGGCAATCAGCCCCAGCATTTT.

In the case of this clone: The sample contains more than one DNA sequence encoding this CDR3. The chain employs TRBV10-3 and TRBJ1-3; D gene uncertain. With 2 bases removed from V and 6 bases from J, the gap between germline ends came to 5 bases. CDR3 length equals 12 residues. In germline, CDR1 is ENHRY, CDR2 SYGVKD. This chain's CDR3 is CAISEVENTIYF. In DNA, the CDR3 is TGTGCCATCAGTGAGGTTGAAAACACCATATATTTT.

V and J are TRBV6-4 and TRBJ1-5; a possible D gene is TRBD1 (6 bases). Trimming removed 1 base from V and 5 bases from J, with 9 bases in between. The germline V gene has CDR1 MRHNA and CDR2 SNTAGT. This CDR3 contains 14 residues. As DNA, the CDR3 is TGTGCCAGCAGTGACTTACAGGGTCATCAGCCCCAGCATTTT. Its protein is CASSDLQGHQPQHF.